This TCR beta chain was profiled in a study of shared clonotypes between healthy human individuals. Looking at the study overall: Researchers drew samples from two women and a few men aged 18 to 49. Overall study results and limits: Non-shared clonotypes showed lower generation probabilities than clonotypes common to all four donors. The represented genetic and exposure-history diversity was limited by the small number of donors.

This clone has only a few counts. Its antigen is as yet unknown. This CDR3 is built from 13 residues. The V and J ends lost 4 bases and 3 bases respectively, with 8 bases between them. The germline V gene encodes CDR1 SGHRS and CDR2 YFSETQ. Sequencing was performed with immunoSEQ multiplex PCR; in TCRdb, only in-frame clones are kept and a portion is missing. There are 2.3 million or so clones in the sample; over 90% occur only once, and 0.39% lies in the top ten. The TCR sequence derives from a young man in good health. Some clones in this sample may be carry-over from other donors' samples. The sequenced sample was naive CD4+ T cells from PBMCs. As to subset: CD45RA+ positively selected. V gene TRBV5-1 combines with J gene TRBJ1-5; D gene ambiguous. The CDR3 nucleotides read TGCGCCAGCAGCGATGGGTACAATCAGCCCCAGCATTTT. This codes for CASSDGYNQPQHF.